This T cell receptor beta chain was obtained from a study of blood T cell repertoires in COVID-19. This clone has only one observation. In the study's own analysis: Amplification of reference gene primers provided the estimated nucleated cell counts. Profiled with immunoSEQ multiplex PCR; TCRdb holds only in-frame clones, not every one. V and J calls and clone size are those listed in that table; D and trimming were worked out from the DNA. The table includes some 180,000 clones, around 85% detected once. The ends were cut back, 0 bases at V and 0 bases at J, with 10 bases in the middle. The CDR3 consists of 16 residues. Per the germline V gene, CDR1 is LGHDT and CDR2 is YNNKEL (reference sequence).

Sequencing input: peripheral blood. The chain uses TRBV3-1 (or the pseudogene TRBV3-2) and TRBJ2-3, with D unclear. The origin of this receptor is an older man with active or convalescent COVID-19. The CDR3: CASSQEIWPSTDTQYF. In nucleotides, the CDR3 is TGTGCCAGCAGCCAAGAAATTTGGCCTAGCACAGATACGCAGTATTTT.